Listed below are T cell receptor beta chains from one sample, sequenced in a study of a mutant IDH1 vaccine in newly diagnosed glioma. For these TCRs, the target antigens are not known. The protocol was immunoSEQ multiplex PCR, while the TCRdb copy is restricted to in-frame clones and leaves out a portion. The profile shows around 85,000 clones, approximately 85% of them singletons. The specimen was PBMCs, collected from a glioma patient whose treatment included an IDH1 peptide vaccine. The origin of the receptors is a man aged 25-40 years with glioma. Some clones in this sample may be carry-over from other donors' samples. Each CDR3 is given without its conserved first and last residue. Some rows mark clone size as missing; the rest say once, few, many or name a class of expanded clone.

J: TRBJ2-1
size: -
V: TRBV4-1
CDR3: ASSQGWGGTYNEQF

J: TRBJ1-4
size: -
V: TRBV29-1
CDR3: SVAFSTGGEKLF

J: TRBJ2-5
size: few
V: TRBV30
CDR3: AWSLEGAYQETQY

J: TRBJ1-1
size: few
V: TRBV5-1
CDR3: ASSLEEMNTEAF

J: TRBJ2-5
size: -
V: TRBV5-1
CDR3: ASSFTAGHQETQY

J: TRBJ2-3
size: -
V: TRBV6-4
CDR3: ASSDVGGRRTDTQY

J: TRBJ1-1
size: -
V: TRBV7-6
CDR3: ASSLGGRGLEAF

J: TRBJ1-4
size: -
V: TRBV5-4
CDR3: ASSLSGQGDEKLF

J: TRBJ1-3
size: once
V: TRBV5-1
CDR3: ASSLEGSTIY

J: TRBJ1-5
size: -
V: TRBV25-1
CDR3: ASKGGSNQPQH

J: TRBJ1-4
size: -
V: TRBV9
CDR3: ASSVGSSEKLF

J: TRBJ2-1
size: -
V: TRBV7-3
CDR3: ASSLNPHLYNEQF

J: TRBJ2-7
size: once
V: TRBV29-1
CDR3: SVQPPACEQY

J: TRBJ2-7
size: -
V: TRBV30
CDR3: AWSVGLVDEQY

J: TRBJ1-1
size: -
V: TRBV5-4
CDR3: ASSLPTGAATEAF

J: TRBJ2-6
size: few
V: TRBV5-1
CDR3: ASSLDGAVPSGANVLT

J: TRBJ2-1
size: few
V: TRBV6-5
CDR3: ASSHSGEQF

J: -
size: -
V: TRBV9
CDR3: ASSGHRDGSSYEQY

J: TRBJ1-2
size: -
V: TRBV11-2
CDR3: ASSPGGGNYGYT

J: TRBJ2-7
size: -
V: TRBV11-3
CDR3: ASSAPYEQY

J: TRBJ2-3
size: -
V: TRBV7-9
CDR3: ASSLWLAGTDTQY

J: -
size: -
V: TRBV29-1
CDR3: SVVSLTYEQY

J: -
size: -
V: TRBV29-1
CDR3: SGQGQTQY

J: TRBJ1-1
size: few
V: TRBV4-1
CDR3: ASSQADRVGTEAF

J: TRBJ2-5
size: -
V: TRBV25-1
CDR3: ASSELLGGPQETQY

J: TRBJ2-5
size: many
V: TRBV9
CDR3: ASSVDASGRGGAETQY

J: TRBJ2-1
size: -
V: TRBV7-7
CDR3: ASSPDRGGFHEQF

J: TRBJ1-5
size: -
V: TRBV28
CDR3: ASSPGVGLVSNQPQH

J: TRBJ2-7
size: -
V: TRBV20-1
CDR3: SASGIYEQY

J: TRBJ2-3
size: -
V: TRBV7-9
CDR3: ASSLEGLAGAASDTQY

J: TRBJ1-4
size: once
V: TRBV4-1
CDR3: ASSQVGRAGEKLF

J: TRBJ2-7
size: -
V: TRBV4-1
CDR3: ASSLGQGSLREQY

J: TRBJ1-1
size: -
V: TRBV5-8
CDR3: ASSEGEGWDTEAF

J: TRBJ2-1
size: -
V: TRBV15
CDR3: ATSRTTGGSYNEQF

J: TRBJ2-2
size: -
V: TRBV18
CDR3: ASSPGGWAGELF

J: TRBJ1-1
size: -
V: TRBV5-1
CDR3: ASSIGQQNTEAF

J: TRBJ1-2
size: -
V: TRBV28
CDR3: ASSLVQSNYGYT

J: TRBJ2-3
size: -
V: TRBV5-1
CDR3: ASSSTPGQGTDTQY

J: TRBJ1-1
size: -
V: TRBV27
CDR3: ASSESIRAEAF

J: -
size: -
V: TRBV29-1
CDR3: SVQGISYEQY

J: TRBJ1-2
size: -
V: TRBV7-9
CDR3: ASSLGTGGHPYGYT

J: TRBJ2-2
size: -
V: TRBV7-9
CDR3: AIRPGTGGIGELF

J: TRBJ2-5
size: -
V: TRBV28
CDR3: ASRQGNEETQY

J: TRBJ2-7
size: -
V: TRBV5-6
CDR3: ASSLPGTGVGEQY

J: TRBJ1-5
size: -
V: TRBV7-2
CDR3: ASSKGGNQPQH

J: TRBJ1-2
size: -
V: TRBV19
CDR3: ASSIAYRVGPYYGYT

J: TRBJ2-3
size: -
V: TRBV6-6
CDR3: ASSYRDRSTDTQY

J: TRBJ2-7
size: once
V: TRBV5-4
CDR3: ASSLAGGPAEQY

J: TRBJ2-6
size: -
V: TRBV28
CDR3: ASSFRRGNMQTRSGANVLT

J: TRBJ1-3
size: -
V: TRBV25-1
CDR3: ASSDSIPQWGNTIY

J: TRBJ2-2
size: -
V: TRBV9
CDR3: ASSVARLAGIGELF

J: TRBJ1-5
size: many
V: TRBV25-1
CDR3: ASSEGGVNQPQH

J: TRBJ2-1
size: -
V: TRBV29-1
CDR3: SALGWANNEQF

J: TRBJ2-7
size: -
V: TRBV7-2
CDR3: ASSSTVWDEQY

J: TRBJ1-3
size: -
V: TRBV5-1
CDR3: ASSSTGDSGNTIY